The T cell receptor beta chain described here comes from a study of siplizumab effects on memory and regulatory T cells. Study findings and constraints: Naive T cell populations appeared to exhibit greater diversity than memory cells and appeared to be major alloresponse contributors. Siplizumab significantly brought down the alloreactive sequences that trace back to unstimulated CD4+ memory cells. Proliferating Tregs from siplizumab cultures lacked functional confirmation of suppression.

Per sample, 75,000 to 100,000 TCR templates underwent assay. Profiling relied on immunoSEQ multiplex PCR, and the TCRdb table lists in-frame clones only, not all of them. The table records about 72,000 clones, roughly nine tenths of them present only once. This clone was seen at least ten times. The target antigen is unknown. V was pared by 3 bases and J by 4 bases, with 6 bases between. CDR3 length equals 12 residues. The germline V gene has CDR1 ENHRY and CDR2 SYGVKD. The sequence came from a human donor in good health. The specimen was CD8+ T cells sorted from blood. The V gene is TRBV10-3, the J gene TRBJ1-1; D gene uncertain. The CDR3 DNA sequence: TGTGCCATCAGTGAAGATGGCACTGAAGCTTTCTTT. Its translation is CAISEDGTEAFF.